This TCR beta chain came from a study of blood T cell repertoires in COVID-19. In the study overall: COVID-19 samples from acute and convalescent phases originated in the United States, Italy and Spain. From T cells, B-cell-depleted T cells, or PBMCs came the material, which was cDNA or gDNA.

Authors' methods: Estimation of nucleated cell counts was performed using reference gene primer amplification. Generated by immunoSEQ multiplex PCR, the TCRdb table keeps only in-frame clones and is missing some. The DNA was the basis for D and trimming; V, J and clone size are from that table. The sample has 200,000 to 250,000 clones, 88% seen once. The CDR3 runs to 12 residues. Germline values: CDR1 SEHNR, CDR2 FQNEAQ (reference sequence). V lost 4 bases and J 8 bases, leaving 11 bases between the germline ends. This TCR derives from an older woman with acute or convalescent COVID-19. The source material was peripheral blood. The chain carries TRBV7-9 and TRBJ1-1; possible D gene TRBD1, 6 bases. The CDR3 is CASSSRTAEAFF. The CDR3 DNA sequence: TGTGCCAGCAGCTCCCGGACAGCAGAAGCTTTCTTT.